This T cell receptor (beta chain) was sequenced during a study of blood T cells in healthy people across ages. Between the trimmed V and J ends, which lost 0 bases and 7 bases, there was a span of 6 bases. Germline CDR1 MGHRA, CDR2 YSYEKL. This CDR3 has 12 residues. Ten or more counts support this clonotype. Then a second PCR, running roughly 7 to 11 cycles, was carried out with a sample-barcoded 5' primer and a J-beta primer mix. One entry per CDR3 protein, called by TCRdb with MiXCR from the 5' RACE reads. The sample has roughly 700,000 distinct CDR3 sequences; approximately 30% are singletons. Each of the donors had roughly 10 milliliters of peripheral blood drawn into EDTA-treated Vacutainer tubes.

Sequencing used blood. The J gene is TRBJ1-2, the V gene TRBV4-1; no clear D gene. The origin of this receptor is a woman older than 75 in good health. The CDR3 region has the DNA TGCGCCAGCAGCCAAGAGGAATTTGGCTACACCTTC. This encodes CASSQEEFGYTF.